This T cell receptor (beta chain) comes out of a study of blood T cell repertoires in COVID-19. Here immunoSEQ multiplex PCR was the method, and the copy in TCRdb shows in-frame clones only, minus some. The profile shows approximately 170,000 clones, approximately 77% of them singletons. The V gene's germline CDR1 is SGHRS and CDR2 YFSETQ. The CDR3 length is 13 residues. V was clipped by 7 bases and J by 3 bases, with 13 bases between them. The sample was peripheral blood. The chain employs TRBV5-1 and TRBJ1-1; D not certain. This sequence originates from a woman of 80 years or more with active or convalescent COVID-19. CDR3 nucleotides: TGCGCCAGCCGTCTCCGGAGAGACACTGAAGCTTTCTTT. Protein sequence: CASRLRRDTEAFF. The variable domain in full, completed from reference TRBV5-1 and TRBJ1-1, reads KAGVTQTPRYLIKTRGQQVTLSCSPISGHRSVSWYQQTPGQGLQFLFEYFSETQRNKGNFPGRFSGRQFSNSRSEMNVSTLELGDSALYLCASRLRRDTEAFFGQGTRLTVV.